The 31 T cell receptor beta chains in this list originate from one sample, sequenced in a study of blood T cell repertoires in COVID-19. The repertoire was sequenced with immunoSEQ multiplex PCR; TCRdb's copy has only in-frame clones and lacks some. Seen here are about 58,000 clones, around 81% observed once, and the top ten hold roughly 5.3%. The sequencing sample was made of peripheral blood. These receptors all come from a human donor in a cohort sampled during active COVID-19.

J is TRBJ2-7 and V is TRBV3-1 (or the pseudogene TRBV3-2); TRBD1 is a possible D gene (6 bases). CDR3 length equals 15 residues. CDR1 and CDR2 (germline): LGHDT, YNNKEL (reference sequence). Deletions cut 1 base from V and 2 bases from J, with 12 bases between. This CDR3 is CASSQAFQGPYEQYF. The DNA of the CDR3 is TGTGCCAGCAGCCAAGCATTTCAGGGGCCCTACGAGCAGTACTTC.

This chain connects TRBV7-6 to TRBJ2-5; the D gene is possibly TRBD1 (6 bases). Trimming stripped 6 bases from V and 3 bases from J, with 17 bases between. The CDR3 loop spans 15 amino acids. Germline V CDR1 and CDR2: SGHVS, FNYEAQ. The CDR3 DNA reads TGTGCCAGCAGGATTAAGGGGGTGCTGAAAGAGACCCAGTACTTC. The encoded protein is CASRIKGVLKETQYF. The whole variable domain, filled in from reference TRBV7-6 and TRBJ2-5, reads GAGVSQSPRYKVTKRGQDVALRCDPISGHVSLYWYRQALGQGPEFLTYFNYEAQQDKSGLPNDRFSAERPEGSISTLTIQRTEQRDSAMYRCASRIKGVLKETQYFGPGTRLLVL.

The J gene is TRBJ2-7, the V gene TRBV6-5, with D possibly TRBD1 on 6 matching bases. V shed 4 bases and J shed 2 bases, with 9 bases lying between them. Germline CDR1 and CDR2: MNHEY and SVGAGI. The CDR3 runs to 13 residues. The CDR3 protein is CASSSDSPYEQYF. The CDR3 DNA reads TGTGCCAGCAGTTCGGACAGTCCCTACGAGCAGTACTTC.

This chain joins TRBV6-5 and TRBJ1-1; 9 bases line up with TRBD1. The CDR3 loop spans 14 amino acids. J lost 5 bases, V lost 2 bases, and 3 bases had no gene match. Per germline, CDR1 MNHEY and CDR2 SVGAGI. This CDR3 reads CASSYTGGGTEAFF. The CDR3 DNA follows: TGTGCCAGCAGTTACACAGGGGGCGGGACTGAAGCTTTCTTT.

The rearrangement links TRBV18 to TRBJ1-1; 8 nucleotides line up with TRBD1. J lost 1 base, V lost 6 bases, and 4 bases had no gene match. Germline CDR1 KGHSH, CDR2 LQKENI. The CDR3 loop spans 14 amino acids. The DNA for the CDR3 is TGTGCCAGCTCCCCCGGGACAGGGAACACTGAAGCTTTCTTT. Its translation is CASSPGTGNTEAFF.

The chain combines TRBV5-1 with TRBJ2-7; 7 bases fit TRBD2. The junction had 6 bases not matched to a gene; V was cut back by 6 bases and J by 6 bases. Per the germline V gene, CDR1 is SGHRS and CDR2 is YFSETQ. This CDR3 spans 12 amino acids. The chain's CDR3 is CASKVSGGEQYF. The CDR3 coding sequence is TGCGCCAGCAAAGTGTCGGGAGGCGAGCAGTACTTC.

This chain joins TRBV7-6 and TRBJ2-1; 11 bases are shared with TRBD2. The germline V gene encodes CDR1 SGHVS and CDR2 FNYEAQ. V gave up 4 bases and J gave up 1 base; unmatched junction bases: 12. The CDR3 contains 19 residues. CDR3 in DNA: TGTGCCAGCAGCTCCCCGGCTAGCGGGAGGTACCTTTCCTACAATGAGCAGTTCTTC. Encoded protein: CASSSPASGRYLSYNEQFF.

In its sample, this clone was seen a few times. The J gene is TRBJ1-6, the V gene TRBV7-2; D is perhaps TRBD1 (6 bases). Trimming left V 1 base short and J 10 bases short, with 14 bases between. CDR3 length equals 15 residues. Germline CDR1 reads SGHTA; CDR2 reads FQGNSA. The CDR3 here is CASSLVGVGGSPLHF. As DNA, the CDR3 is TGTGCCAGCAGCTTAGTAGGTGTAGGGGGATCACCCCTCCACTTT.

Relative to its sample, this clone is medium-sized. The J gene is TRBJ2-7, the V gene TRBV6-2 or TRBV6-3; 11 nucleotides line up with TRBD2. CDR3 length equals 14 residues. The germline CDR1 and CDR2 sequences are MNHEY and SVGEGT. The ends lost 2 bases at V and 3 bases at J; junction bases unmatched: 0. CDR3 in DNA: TGTGCCAGCAGTTACGGGACTAGCGGCTACGAGCAGTACTTC. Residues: CASSYGTSGYEQYF.

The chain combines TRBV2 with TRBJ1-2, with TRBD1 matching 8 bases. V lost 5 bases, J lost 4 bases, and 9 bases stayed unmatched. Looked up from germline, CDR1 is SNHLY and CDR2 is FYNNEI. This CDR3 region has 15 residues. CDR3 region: CASSKRTGNAYGYTF. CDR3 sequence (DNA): TGTGCCAGCAGTAAGAGGACAGGGAATGCCTATGGCTACACCTTC.

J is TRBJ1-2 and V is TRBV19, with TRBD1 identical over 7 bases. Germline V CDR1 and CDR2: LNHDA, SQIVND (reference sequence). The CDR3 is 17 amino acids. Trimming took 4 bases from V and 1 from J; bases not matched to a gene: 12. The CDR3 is CASSNQGQDGFNYGYTF. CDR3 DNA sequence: TGTGCCAGTAGTAACCAAGGACAGGACGGATTTAACTATGGCTACACCTTC.

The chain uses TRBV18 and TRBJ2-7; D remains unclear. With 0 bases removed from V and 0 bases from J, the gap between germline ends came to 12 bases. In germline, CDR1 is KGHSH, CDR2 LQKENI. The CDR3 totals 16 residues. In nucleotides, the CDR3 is TGTGCCAGCTCACCACCAATCAGAACAAACTCCTACGAGCAGTACTTC. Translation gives CASSPPIRTNSYEQYF.

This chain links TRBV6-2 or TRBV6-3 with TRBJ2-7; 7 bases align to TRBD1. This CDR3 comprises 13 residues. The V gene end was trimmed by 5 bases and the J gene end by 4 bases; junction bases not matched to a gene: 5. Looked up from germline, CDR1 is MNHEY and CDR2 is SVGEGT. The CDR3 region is CASSRDRTYEQYF. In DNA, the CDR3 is TGTGCCAGCAGTAGGGACAGAACTTACGAGCAGTACTTC.

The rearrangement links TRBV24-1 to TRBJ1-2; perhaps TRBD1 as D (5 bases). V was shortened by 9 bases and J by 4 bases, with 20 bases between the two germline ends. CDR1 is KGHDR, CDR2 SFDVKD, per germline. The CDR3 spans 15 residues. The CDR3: CATPLEGEPRYGYTF. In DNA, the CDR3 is TGTGCCACCCCCCTCGAAGGGGAACCGCGCTATGGCTACACCTTC.

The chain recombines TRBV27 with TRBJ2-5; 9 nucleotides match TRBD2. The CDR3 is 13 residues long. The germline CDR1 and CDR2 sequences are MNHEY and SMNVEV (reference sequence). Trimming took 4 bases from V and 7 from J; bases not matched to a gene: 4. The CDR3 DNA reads TGTGCCAGCAGTTGGACTAGCGACGCGACCCAGTACTTC. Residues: CASSWTSDATQYF.

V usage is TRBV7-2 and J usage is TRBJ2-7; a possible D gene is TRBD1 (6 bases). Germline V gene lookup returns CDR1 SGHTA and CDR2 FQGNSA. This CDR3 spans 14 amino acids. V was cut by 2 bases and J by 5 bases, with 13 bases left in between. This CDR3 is CASSLPLGGNEQYF. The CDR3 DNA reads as TGTGCCAGCAGCTTACCCTTAGGGGGTAACGAGCAGTACTTC.

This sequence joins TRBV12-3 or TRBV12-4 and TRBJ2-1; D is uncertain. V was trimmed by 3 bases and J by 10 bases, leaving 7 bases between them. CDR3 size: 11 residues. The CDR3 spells CASSLVREQFF. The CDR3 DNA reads TGTGCCAGCAGTTTGGTTCGGGAGCAGTTCTTC.

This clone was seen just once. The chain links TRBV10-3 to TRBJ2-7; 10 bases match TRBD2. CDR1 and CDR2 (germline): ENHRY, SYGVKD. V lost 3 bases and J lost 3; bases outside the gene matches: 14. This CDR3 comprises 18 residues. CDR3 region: CAISDPTPISGGNYEQYF. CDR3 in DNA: TGTGCCATCAGTGACCCTACCCCGATTAGCGGGGGGAACTACGAGCAGTACTTC.

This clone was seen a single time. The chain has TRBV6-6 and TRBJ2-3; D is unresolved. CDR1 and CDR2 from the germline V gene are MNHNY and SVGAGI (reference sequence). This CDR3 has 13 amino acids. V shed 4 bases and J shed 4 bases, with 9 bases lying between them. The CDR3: CASSLPESDTQYF. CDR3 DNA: TGTGCCAGCAGTTTACCGGAGTCAGATACGCAGTATTTT.

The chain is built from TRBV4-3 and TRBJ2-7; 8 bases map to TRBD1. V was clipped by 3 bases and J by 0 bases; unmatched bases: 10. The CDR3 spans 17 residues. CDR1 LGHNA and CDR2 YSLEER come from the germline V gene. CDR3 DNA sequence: TGCGCCAGCAGCCACCCGGACAGGGAGAACCTCTCCTACGAGCAGTACTTC. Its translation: CASSHPDRENLSYEQYF.

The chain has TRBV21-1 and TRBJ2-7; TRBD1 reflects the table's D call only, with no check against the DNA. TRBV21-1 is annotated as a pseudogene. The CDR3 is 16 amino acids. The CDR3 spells CASSKDAPGQGDEQYF. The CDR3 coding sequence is TGTGCCAGCAGCAAAGACGCTCCGGGACAGGGGGACGAGCAGTACTTC.

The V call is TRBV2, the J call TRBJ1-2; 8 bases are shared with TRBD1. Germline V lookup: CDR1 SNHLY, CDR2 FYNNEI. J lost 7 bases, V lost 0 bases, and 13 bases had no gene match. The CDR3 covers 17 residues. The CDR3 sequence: CASSEALLDRDYLGYTF. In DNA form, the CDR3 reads TGTGCCAGCAGTGAAGCGCTTCTGGACAGGGATTACCTTGGCTACACCTTC.

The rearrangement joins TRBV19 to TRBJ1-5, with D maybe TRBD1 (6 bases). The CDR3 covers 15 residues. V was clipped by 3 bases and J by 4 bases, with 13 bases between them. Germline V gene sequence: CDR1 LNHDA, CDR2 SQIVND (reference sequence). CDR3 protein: CASSMATGFNQPQHF. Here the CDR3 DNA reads TGTGCCAGTAGTATGGCTACAGGGTTTAATCAGCCCCAGCATTTT.

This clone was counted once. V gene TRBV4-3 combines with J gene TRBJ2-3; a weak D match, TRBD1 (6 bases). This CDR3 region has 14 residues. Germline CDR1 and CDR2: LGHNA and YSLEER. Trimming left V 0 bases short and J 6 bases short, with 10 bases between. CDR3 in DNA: TGCGCCAGCAGCCAAGATAGGGGGATGGATACGCAGTATTTT. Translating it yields CASSQDRGMDTQYF.

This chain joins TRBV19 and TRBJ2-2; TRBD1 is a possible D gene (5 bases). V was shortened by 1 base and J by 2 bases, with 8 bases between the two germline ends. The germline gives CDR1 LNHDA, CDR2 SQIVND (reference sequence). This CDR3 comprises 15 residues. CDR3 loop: CASSIVDTNTGELFF. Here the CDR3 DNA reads TGTGCCAGTAGTATAGTGGACACCAACACCGGGGAGCTGTTTTTT.

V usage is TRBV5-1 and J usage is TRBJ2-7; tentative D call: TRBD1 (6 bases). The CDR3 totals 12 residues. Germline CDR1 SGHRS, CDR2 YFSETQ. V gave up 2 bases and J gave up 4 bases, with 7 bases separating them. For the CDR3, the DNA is TGCGCCAGCAGCTTACAGGGTTACGAGCAGTACTTC. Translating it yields CASSLQGYEQYF.

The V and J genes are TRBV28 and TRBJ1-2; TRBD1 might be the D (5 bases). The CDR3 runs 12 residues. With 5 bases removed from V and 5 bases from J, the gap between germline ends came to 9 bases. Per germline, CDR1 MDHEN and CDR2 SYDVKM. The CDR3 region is CASSEQAYGYTF. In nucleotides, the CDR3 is TGTGCCAGCAGTGAACAGGCGTATGGCTACACCTTC.

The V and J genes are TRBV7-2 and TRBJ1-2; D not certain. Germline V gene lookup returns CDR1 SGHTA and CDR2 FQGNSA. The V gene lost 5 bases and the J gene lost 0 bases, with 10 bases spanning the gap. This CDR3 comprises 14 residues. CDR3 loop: CASSPENSNYGYTF. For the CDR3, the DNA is TGTGCCAGCAGCCCCGAGAACTCTAACTATGGCTACACCTTC.

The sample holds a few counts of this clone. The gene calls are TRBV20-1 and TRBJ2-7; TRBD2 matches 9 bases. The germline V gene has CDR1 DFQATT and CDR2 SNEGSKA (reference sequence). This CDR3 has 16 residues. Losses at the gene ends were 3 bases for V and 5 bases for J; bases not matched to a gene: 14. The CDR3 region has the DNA TGCAGTGCTAGTACATCGGGAAGCGGGAGGCTGGACGAGCAGTACTTC. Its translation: CSASTSGSGRLDEQYF.

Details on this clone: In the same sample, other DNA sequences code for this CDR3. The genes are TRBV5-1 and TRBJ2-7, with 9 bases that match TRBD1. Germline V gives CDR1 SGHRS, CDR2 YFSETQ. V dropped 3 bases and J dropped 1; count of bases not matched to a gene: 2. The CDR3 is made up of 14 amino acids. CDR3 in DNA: TGCGCCAGCAGCTCCGGACAGGGGTCCTACGAGCAGTACTTC. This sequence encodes CASSSGQGSYEQYF.

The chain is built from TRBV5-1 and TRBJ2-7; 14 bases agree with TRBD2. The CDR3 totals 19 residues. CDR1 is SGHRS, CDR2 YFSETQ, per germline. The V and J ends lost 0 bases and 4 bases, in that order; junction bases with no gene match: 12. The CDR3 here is CASSLEGLAGVPGLYEQYF. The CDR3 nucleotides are TGCGCCAGCAGCTTGGAGGGACTAGCGGGAGTTCCCGGGTTGTACGAGCAGTACTTC. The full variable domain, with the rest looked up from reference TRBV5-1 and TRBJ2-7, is KAGVTQTPRYLIKTRGQQVTLSCSPISGHRSVSWYQQTPGQGLQFLFEYFSETQRNKGNFPGRFSGRQFSNSRSEMNVSTLELGDSALYLCASSLEGLAGVPGLYEQYFGPGTRLTVT.